The TCR beta chain under discussion was sequenced for a study of T cell repertoires in cytomegalovirus infection. As for the study in general: Shared public TCR beta signatures pointed to both CMV infection and a matching HLA type.

This clonotype was observed at least ten times. This CDR3 contains 15 residues. V lost 3 bases and J lost 7; bases outside the gene matches: 3. Germline lookup yields CDR1 WSHSY and CDR2 SAAADI. TCRdb independently ran MiXCR on the reads; one entry per CDR3 protein. The sample records a few hundred thousand distinct CDR3 sequences, roughly 10% being singletons. This TCR came from a human donor in good health (CMV status not recorded). Some clones in this sample may be carry-over from other donors' samples. The chain links TRBV10-2 to TRBJ2-7; TRBD2 aligns across 16 bases. Specimen: PBMCs. CDR3 sequence (DNA): TGCGCCAGCAGTGATCCGGGACTAGCGGGGGGGGAGCAGTACTTC. It codes for CASSDPGLAGGEQYF.